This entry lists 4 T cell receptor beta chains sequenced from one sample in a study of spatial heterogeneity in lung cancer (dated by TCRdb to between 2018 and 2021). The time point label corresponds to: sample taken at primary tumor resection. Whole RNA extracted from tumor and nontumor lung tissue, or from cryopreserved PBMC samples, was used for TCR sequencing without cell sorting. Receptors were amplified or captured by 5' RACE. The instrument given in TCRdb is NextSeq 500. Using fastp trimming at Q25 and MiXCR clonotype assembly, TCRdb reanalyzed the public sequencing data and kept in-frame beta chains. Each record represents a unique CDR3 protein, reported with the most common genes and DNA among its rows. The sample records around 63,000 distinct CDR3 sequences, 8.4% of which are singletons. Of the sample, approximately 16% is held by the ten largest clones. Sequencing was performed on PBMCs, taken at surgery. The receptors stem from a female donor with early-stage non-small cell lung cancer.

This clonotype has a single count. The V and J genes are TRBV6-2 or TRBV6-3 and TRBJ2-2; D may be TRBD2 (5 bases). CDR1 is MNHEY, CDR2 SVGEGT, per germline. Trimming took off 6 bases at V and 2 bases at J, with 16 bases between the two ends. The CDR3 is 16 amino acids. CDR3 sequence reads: CASREITSRNTGELFF. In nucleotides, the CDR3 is TGTGCCAGCAGGGAGATTACTAGTCGAAACACCGGGGAGCTGTTTTTT.

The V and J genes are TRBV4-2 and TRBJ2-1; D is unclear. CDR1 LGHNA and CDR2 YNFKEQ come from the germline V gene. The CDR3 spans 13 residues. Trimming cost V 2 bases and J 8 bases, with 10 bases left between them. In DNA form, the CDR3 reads TGTGCCAGCAGCCAACCCAAGTTCGATGAGCAGTTCTTC. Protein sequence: CASSQPKFDEQFF.

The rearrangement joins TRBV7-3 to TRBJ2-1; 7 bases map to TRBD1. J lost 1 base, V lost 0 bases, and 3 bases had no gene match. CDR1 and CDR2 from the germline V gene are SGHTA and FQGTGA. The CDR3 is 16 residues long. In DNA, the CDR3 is TGTGCCAGCAGCTTAACAGGGGACAGATCCTACAATGAGCAGTTCTTC. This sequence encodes CASSLTGDRSYNEQFF.

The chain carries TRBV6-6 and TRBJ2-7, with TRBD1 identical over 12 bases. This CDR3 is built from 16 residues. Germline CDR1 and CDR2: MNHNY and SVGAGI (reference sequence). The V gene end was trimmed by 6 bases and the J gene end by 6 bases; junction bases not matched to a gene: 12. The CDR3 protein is CASRLSTGTGGFEQYF. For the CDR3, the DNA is TGTGCCAGCAGGCTCAGCACCGGGACAGGGGGCTTCGAGCAGTACTTC.